Shown below are 11 T cell receptor beta chains from a single sample sequenced in a study of blood T cell repertoires in COVID-19. The data were produced by immunoSEQ multiplex PCR, yet TCRdb's version contains in-frame clones alone and is incomplete. The repertoire has about 140,000 clones, less than 85% of them found once; the top ten carry around 6.8%. Sequenced input: peripheral blood. These receptors all come from a human donor in a cohort sampled during active COVID-19.

This chain uses TRBV24-1 with TRBJ2-7, with TRBD1 matching over 7 bases. The J segment lost 2 bases and the V segment lost 9 bases, leaving 15 bases of the junction unmatched. This CDR3 spans 16 amino acids. CDR1 is KGHDR and CDR2 is SFDVKD in the germline V gene. The CDR3 here is CATSLEGQVRTYEQYF. CDR3 coding DNA: TGTGCCACCTCCCTAGAAGGACAGGTTAGGACCTACGAGCAGTACTTC.

In this sample, this clone turned up a few times. The chain joins TRBV13 to TRBJ1-6, with 7 bases fitting TRBD1. In germline, CDR1 is PRHDT, CDR2 FYEKMQ (reference sequence). This CDR3 has 15 residues. V lost 4 bases and J lost 6; bases outside the gene matches: 6. CDR3: CASSSSQGGNSPLHF. The DNA for the CDR3 is TGTGCCAGCAGCTCGAGCCAGGGGGGTAATTCACCCCTCCACTTT. Full variable domain (outside the CDR3, taken from reference TRBV13 and TRBJ1-6): AAGVIQSPRHLIKEKRETATLKCYPIPRHDTVYWYQQGPGQDPQFLISFYEKMQSDKGSIPDRFSAQQFSDYHSELNMSSLELGDSALYFCASSSSQGGNSPLHFGNGTRLTVT.

The chain recombines TRBV28 with TRBJ2-7; 9 bases line up with TRBD1. With V trimmed by 4 bases and J by 2 bases, 9 bases remained unmatched. The CDR3 extends over 16 amino acids. Germline CDR1 MDHEN, CDR2 SYDVKM. CDR3 sequence (DNA): TGTGCCAGCAGTTCCGCGCCGGGACAGGGACCCTACGAGCAGTACTTC. Protein sequence: CASSSAPGQGPYEQYF.

J is TRBJ2-5 and V is TRBV5-4; D is undetermined. The CDR3 extends over 13 amino acids. Germline V lookup: CDR1 SGHNT, CDR2 YYREEE (reference sequence). V was shortened by 7 bases and J by 1 base, with 11 bases between the two germline ends. The CDR3 sequence: CASSGNIQETQYF. The CDR3 DNA sequence: TGTGCCAGCTCGGGTAATATCCAAGAGACCCAGTACTTC.

The gene calls are TRBV7-2 and TRBJ1-2; D is perhaps TRBD1 (5 bases). Trimming removed 0 bases from V and 7 bases from J, with 18 bases in between. Germline V gene data show CDR1 as SGHTA and CDR2 as FQGNSA. This CDR3 is 16 amino acids long. CDR3 loop: CASSLAGQGSLRGYTF. As DNA, the CDR3 is TGTGCCAGCAGCTTAGCTGGGCAGGGAAGTTTACGTGGCTACACCTTC. The full variable domain, with the rest looked up from reference TRBV7-2 and TRBJ1-2, is GAGVSQSPSNKVTEKGKDVELRCDPISGHTALYWYRQSLGQGLEFLIYFQGNSAPDKSGLPSDRFSAERTGGSVSTLTIQRTQQEDSAVYLCASSLAGQGSLRGYTFGSGTRLTVV.

This rearrangement joins TRBV7-9 to TRBJ2-5; D ambiguous. The CDR3 covers 14 residues. Germline CDR1 reads SEHNR; CDR2 reads FQNEAQ (reference sequence). V lost 5 bases and J 2 bases, leaving 12 bases between the germline ends. CDR3 loop: CASSPTSVQETQYF. The CDR3, as DNA: TGTGCCAGCAGCCCTACAAGCGTACAAGAGACCCAGTACTTC.

About this clone itself: At one end the junction does not follow the germline gene, possibly because of a read error. The V gene is TRBV3-1 (or the pseudogene TRBV3-2), the J gene TRBJ1-1; D perhaps matches TRBD1 (5 bases). CDR1 and CDR2 (germline): LGHDT, YNNKEL (reference sequence). This CDR3 is 13 amino acids long. CDR3 loop: CASSQDRAGTGVF. The CDR3 DNA reads TGTGCCAGCAGCCAAGATAGGGCAGGGACGGGAGTCTTT.

The chain combines TRBV19 with TRBJ1-1; D call uncertain. The CDR3 covers 14 residues. Germline CDR1 reads LNHDA; CDR2 reads SQIVND (reference sequence). Trimming removed 4 bases at V and 0 bases at J, with 9 bases between. In DNA, the CDR3 is TGTGCCAGTAGTACGAGGCAACTGAACACTGAAGCTTTCTTT. Amino acids: CASSTRQLNTEAFF.

This clone has more than one count but fewer than ten. The V call is TRBV9, the J call TRBJ1-5, with TRBD1 identical over 7 bases. With 0 bases clipped from V and 0 bases from J, the junction kept 9 bases outside the gene matches. This CDR3 comprises 18 residues. Germline-derived CDR1 and CDR2 are SGDLS and YYNGEE. In DNA form, the CDR3 reads TGTGCCAGCAGCGTAGGACAGGGAATTTTAAATAGCAATCAGCCCCAGCATTTT. It encodes CASSVGQGILNSNQPQHF.

V is TRBV7-8 and J is TRBJ1-3; D remains ambiguous. V lost 6 bases, J lost 0 bases, and 6 bases lay in between. CDR3 length: 13 amino acids. Germline CDR1 reads SGHVS; CDR2 reads FQNEAQ. CDR3 in amino acids: CASRGSSGNTIYF. CDR3 DNA sequence: TGTGCCAGCAGAGGGAGCTCTGGAAACACCATATATTTT.

V is TRBV28 and J is TRBJ1-2; D uncertain. Germline assignment: CDR1 MDHEN and CDR2 SYDVKM. The CDR3 covers 16 residues. The V and J ends lost 2 bases and 4 bases respectively, with 17 bases between them. In DNA form, the CDR3 reads TGTGCCAGCAGTTTACCGTTGGCACAGTCAATCTATGGCTACACCTTC. It is translated as CASSLPLAQSIYGYTF.